A single sample gave rise to the 22 T cell receptor delta chains below, sequenced in a study of gamma-delta chains in newborns, infants, children. TCRdb ran CATT on the reads. Counted here are some 3,300 delta-chain clones, around 2.5% occurring once; the ten biggest clones make up 6.5%. The source material was blood. The receptors stem from a child who was a newborn, infant or young child, either healthy, febrile or measles-vaccinated (not recorded which).

This clone has just a few counts. A read error likely explains this, since a far larger clone differs by one base. CDR3 protein: CACDSLGDARPSKLIF. CDR3 in DNA: TGTGCCTGTGACAGTTTGGGGGATGCGCGGCCGTCTAAACTCATCTTT. The chain links TRDV2 to TRDJ1; 8 bases match TRDD3. Germline values: CDR1 GEAIGNYY, CDR2 EKD. V lost 2 bases, J lost 7 bases, and 14 bases stayed unmatched. The CDR3 has 16 residues.

This clone is medium-sized (0.01 to 0.1%). This chain connects TRDV2 to TRDJ1, with 11 bases lining up with TRDD3. The CDR3 has 20 residues. The J segment lost 0 bases and the V segment lost 3 bases, leaving 17 bases of the junction unmatched. Germline V gene data show CDR1 as GEAIGNYY and CDR2 as EKD. CDR3 in DNA: TGTGCCTGTGACCCCATTCGAACTGGGGGATATAGGGACGACACCGATAAACTCATCTTT. Translation gives CACDPIRTGGYRDDTDKLIF.

This clone was counted a few times. With a much larger clone just one base away, this may be a read error. This chain joins TRDV2 and TRDJ1; TRDD3 is a possible D gene (6 bases). CDR3 size: 19 residues. Germline assignment: CDR1 GEAIGNYY and CDR2 EKD. V was cut by 3 bases and J by 3 bases, with 28 bases left in between. Here the CDR3 reads CACDPVGVDWPGDADKLIF. The CDR3 coding sequence is TGTGCCTGTGACCCGGTGGGGGTGGACTGGCCGGGGGACGCCGATAAACTCATCTTT.

In this sample, this clone turned up a few times. A much larger clonotype is one base distant, so this may be a read error. This chain connects TRDV2 to TRDJ1; 12 bases match TRDD3. The germline V gene encodes CDR1 GEAIGNYY and CDR2 EKD. The CDR3 runs 18 residues. CDR3 loop: CACDAILGDTRNYNKLTF. CDR3 in DNA: TGTGCCTGTGACGCGATACTGGGGGATACACGAAATTATAATAAACTCACCTTT.

Concerning this clone itself: With only one base between it and a far larger clone, this is likely a read error. The sample has other DNA sequences that encode this CDR3 too. The chain employs TRDV2 and TRDJ3; 7 bases align to TRDD3. This CDR3 has 18 amino acids. Germline CDR1 is GEAIGNYY and CDR2 is EKD. The CDR3 nucleotides are TGTGCCTGTGACACCACTGGGGCGAGCTCCAGGGACACCCGACAGATGTTTTTC. Protein sequence: CACDTTGASSRDTRQMFF.

This clone has just a few counts. Distinct nucleotide sequences in the sample also encode this CDR3. This sequence joins TRDV2 and TRDJ3; 12 nucleotides align to TRDD3. This CDR3 has 22 residues. V was clipped by 0 bases and J by 0 bases; unmatched bases: 11. Germline V gene lookup returns CDR1 GEAIGNYY and CDR2 EKD. The CDR3 bases are TGTGCCTGTGACACCCTACTGGGGGATACACACCCTTTCTCCTGGGACACCCGACAGATGTTTTTC. The encoded protein is CACDTLLGDTHPFSWDTRQMFF.

This clone rates as large. The J gene is TRDJ1, the V gene TRDV2, with 10 bases identical to TRDD3. The V and J ends lost 1 base and 1 base, in that order; junction bases with no gene match: 11. This CDR3 region has 18 residues. Germline assignment: CDR1 GEAIGNYY and CDR2 EKD. CDR3 loop: CACDTMPTGGSRTDKLIF. The CDR3 bases are TGTGCCTGTGACACGATGCCTACTGGGGGATCCCGCACCGATAAACTCATCTTT.

A word on this clone: Since a far larger clone is one base different, this is likely a read error. The chain couples TRDV2 to TRDJ1; D gene unclear. Deletions cut 0 bases from V and 4 bases from J, with 17 bases between. The length of the CDR3 is 16 residues. Germline CDR1 GEAIGNYY, CDR2 EKD. The CDR3 is CACDTVTAVGSDKLIF. The CDR3 nucleotides are TGTGCCTGTGACACCGTGACGGCCGTCGGTAGCGATAAACTCATCTTT.

This clone was seen only a few times. This chain joins TRDV2 and TRDJ1; possibly TRDD3 for D (6 bases). Trimming removed 1 base at V and 0 bases at J, with 26 bases between. CDR3 length equals 20 residues. Germline values: CDR1 GEAIGNYY, CDR2 EKD. The chain's CDR3 is CACDTVGSIGGSQYTDKLIF. The CDR3 DNA is TGTGCCTGTGACACGGTCGGCTCAATTGGGGGTTCACAGTACACCGATAAACTCATCTTT.

Comments on this clone: With only one base between it and a far larger clone, this is likely a read error. The sample contains more than one DNA sequence encoding this CDR3. The gene calls are TRDV2 and TRDJ1, with 11 bases matching TRDD3. The CDR3 is 19 residues long. V lost 4 bases and J lost 0; bases outside the gene matches: 15. Germline loops: CDR1 GEAIGNYY, CDR2 EKD. The CDR3 here is CACDTVRAGGYSYTDKLIF. CDR3 sequence (DNA): TGTGCCTGTGATACCGTCCGGGCTGGGGGATACTCCTACACCGATAAACTCATCTTT.

On this clone itself: It may be a read error: a sequence one base away is much more abundant. Other DNA sequences in the sample encode the same CDR3. CDR3 residues: CACDTVGYRYTDKLIF. CDR3 bases: TGTGCCTGTGACACCGTCGGATACCGGTACACCGATAAACTCATCTTC. The chain carries TRDV2 and TRDJ1, with D possibly being TRDD3 (6 bases). Germline lookup yields CDR1 GEAIGNYY and CDR2 EKD. The length of the CDR3 is 16 residues.

By sample fraction, this clone is medium-sized. The chain uses TRDV2 and TRDJ1, with a weak D call TRDD3 (6 bases). With 0 bases removed from V and 4 bases from J, the gap between germline ends came to 14 bases. The CDR3 is made up of 15 amino acids. Germline V gives CDR1 GEAIGNYY, CDR2 EKD. CDR3 region: CACDTVGIGGDKLIF. The CDR3 DNA is TGTGCCTGTGACACCGTGGGGATTGGAGGCGATAAACTCATCTTT.

This clone is deemed large. Within the sample, other DNA sequences also encode this same CDR3. The chain combines TRDV2 with TRDJ1; 7 bases line up with TRDD3. After removal of 3 bases from V and 5 bases from J, the junction contained 8 bases not matched to a gene. The CDR3 has 14 amino acids. Per the germline V gene, CDR1 is GEAIGNYY and CDR2 is EKD. In DNA form, the CDR3 reads TGTGCCTGTGACTCCTTACTGGGGATTGATAAACTCATCTTT. This gives the protein CACDSLLGIDKLIF.

This clone has a handful of counts. This chain links TRDV2 with TRDJ3, with 13 bases identical to TRDD3. Looked up from germline, CDR1 is GEAIGNYY and CDR2 is EKD. This CDR3 is 22 amino acids long. Trimming took 0 bases from V and 1 from J; bases not matched to a gene: 11. The CDR3 protein is CACDTVTGGYAGSSWDTRQMFF. The CDR3 nucleotides are TGTGCCTGTGACACCGTGACTGGGGGATACGCGGGTAGTTCCTGGGACACCCGACAGATGTTTTTC.

This clone is medium-sized within its sample. This chain links TRDV2 with TRDJ1, with TRDD3 identical over 10 bases. The CDR3 covers 17 residues. Germline values: CDR1 GEAIGNYY, CDR2 EKD. J was trimmed by 3 bases and V by 0 bases; bases with no gene match: 9. The CDR3 nucleotides read TGTGCCTGTGACACCGTGGGGGGATACGCTCGTCCCGATAAACTCATCTTT. Protein product: CACDTVGGYARPDKLIF.

This clone is labeled as medium-sized. The chain recombines TRDV2 with TRDJ1; TRDD3 matches 11 bases. With 3 bases clipped from V and 8 bases from J, the junction kept 19 bases outside the gene matches. The germline V gene encodes CDR1 GEAIGNYY and CDR2 EKD. CDR3 length: 18 residues. The CDR3 loop is CACDSVRLGDRDLEKLIF. CDR3 bases: TGTGCCTGTGACTCCGTACGACTGGGGGATAGGGACTTAGAGAAACTCATCTTT.

By frequency in the sample, this clone is medium-sized (0.01 to 0.1%). Distinct nucleotide sequences in the sample also encode this CDR3. The rearrangement uses TRDV2 and TRDJ3; D assignment may be TRDD2 or TRDD3 (5 bases each). The ends were cut back, 3 bases at V and 0 bases at J, with 11 bases in the middle. The CDR3 loop spans 17 amino acids. Germline CDR1 reads GEAIGNYY; CDR2 reads EKD. The chain's CDR3 is CACDPTGSSWDTRQMFF. The CDR3 DNA sequence: TGTGCCTGTGACCCTACTGGAAGCTCCTGGGACACCCGACAGATGTTTTTC.

This clone was observed a few times. This may be a read error: a much more frequent sequence differs by one nucleotide. J is TRDJ1 and V is TRDV2, with 9 bases aligning to TRDD3. The CDR3 length is 19 residues. Germline V gene lookup returns CDR1 GEAIGNYY and CDR2 EKD. The CDR3 nucleotides are TGTGCCCGTGACCCCCTTAAGATGACTGGGGGACTGTACACCGATAAACTCATCTTT. Translation: CARDPLKMTGGLYTDKLIF.

This clone was detected a few times. This likely stems from a read error, as it lies one base from a far larger clone. This chain connects TRDV2 to TRDJ1; 7 bases align to TRDD3. CDR3 size: 15 residues. Germline-derived CDR1 and CDR2 are GEAIGNYY and EKD. The V and J ends lost 4 bases and 0 bases, in that order; junction bases with no gene match: 7. CDR3 DNA sequence: TGTGCCTGTGAAACTCTGGGGGTTCACACCGATAAACTCATCTTT. This encodes CACETLGVHTDKLIF.

This clone was observed a few times. A read error may be the cause here, since a much bigger clone is one base away. The J gene is TRDJ3, the V gene TRDV2; maybe TRDD3 (5 bases). The CDR3 is made up of 17 amino acids. Germline-derived CDR1 and CDR2 are GEAIGNYY and EKD. The CDR3: CACDNLRGSWETRQMFF. The CDR3 coding sequence is TGTGCCTGTGACAATTTGAGGGGCTCCTGGGAGACCCGACAGATGTTTTTC.

By sample fraction, this clone is medium-sized. Other DNA sequences in this specimen translate into the identical CDR3. This sequence joins TRDV2 and TRDJ1; 12 bases match TRDD3. This CDR3 contains 17 residues. V dropped 3 bases and J dropped 0; count of bases not matched to a gene: 7. Germline CDR1 reads GEAIGNYY; CDR2 reads EKD. The CDR3 sequence: CACDVLGDTGHTDKLIF. Here the CDR3 DNA reads TGTGCCTGTGACGTACTGGGGGATACCGGGCACACCGATAAACTCATCTTT.

This clone came up a few times. A junction end diverges from the germline sequence, so it may reflect a read error. In the same sample, other DNA sequences code for this CDR3. The V call is TRDV2, the J call TRDJ3, with D possibly matching TRDD3 (6 bases). CDR3 length: 18 residues. Germline CDR1 reads GEAIGNYY; CDR2 reads EKD. The CDR3 bases are TGTGCCTGGACCCCCGCGGGGGACAGCTCCTGGGACACCCGACAGATGTTCTTC. This sequence encodes CAWTPAGDSSWDTRQMFF.